Shown below are 17 T cell receptor beta chains from a single sample sequenced in a study of response to subunit inactivated influenza vaccine. MiXCR, applied by TCRdb to the RT-PCR reads, yields one record per CDR3 protein. The sample lists hundreds of thousands of distinct CDR3 sequences; about 15% were seen once. The sequences come from PBMCs from blood, collected around two weeks before vaccination. Receptor source: a man aged 45-65 years who received an inactivated influenza vaccine.

This clonotype came up a few times. The chain is built from TRBV6-2 or TRBV6-3 and TRBJ2-5; 7 nucleotides align to TRBD2. With V trimmed by 1 base and J by 1 base, 3 bases remained unmatched. The CDR3 extends over 15 amino acids. Per the germline V gene, CDR1 is MNHEY and CDR2 is SVGEGT. The CDR3 nucleotides read TGTGCCAGCAGTTACTTCGGGGGGTTCCAAGAGACCCAGTACTTC. The encoded protein is CASSYFGGFQETQYF.

This clonotype has just a few counts. The V gene is TRBV29-1, the J gene TRBJ2-4; 9 bases agree with TRBD1. The CDR3 covers 13 residues. The germline V gene has CDR1 SQVTM and CDR2 ANQGSEA. Trimming cost V 5 bases and J 8 bases; bases outside gene matches: 7. As DNA, the CDR3 is TGCAGCGTTTCCGAGGACAGGGGATACATTCAGTACTTC. Translation: CSVSEDRGYIQYF.

The chain couples TRBV27 to TRBJ2-7; TRBD2 might be the D (5 bases). V was clipped by 5 bases and J by 6 bases, with 20 bases between them. Germline V lookup: CDR1 MNHEY, CDR2 SMNVEV (reference sequence). This CDR3 spans 15 amino acids. CDR3 nucleotides: TGTGCCAGCAGTCCTAAACGGCAGCGGAGAGGCGAGCAGTACTTC. This codes for CASSPKRQRRGEQYF.

The chain combines TRBV6-4 with TRBJ2-3, with 10 bases matching TRBD2. V lost 6 bases to trimming and J lost 0 bases; unmatched junction nucleotides: 3. There are 15 residues in the CDR3. CDR1 and CDR2 (germline): MRHNA, SNTAGT. The CDR3 DNA reads TGTGCCAGCAGAACACTAGCGGGAAGCACAGATACGCAGTATTTT. It translates to CASRTLAGSTDTQYF.

At least ten counts were recorded for this clonotype. The J gene is TRBJ2-1, the V gene TRBV7-9; 7 bases are a match to TRBD2. This CDR3 contains 14 residues. The V segment lost 7 bases and the J segment 4 bases; nucleotides outside the gene matches: 7. CDR1 and CDR2 from the germline V gene are SEHNR and FQNEAQ (reference sequence). CDR3 residues: CASKMGGGYNEQFF. Written as DNA, the CDR3 is TGTGCCAGCAAAATGGGCGGGGGTTACAATGAGCAGTTCTTC.

This clonotype turned up a few times. The rearrangement joins TRBV7-2 to TRBJ1-2, with TRBD1 matching 8 bases. CDR1 is SGHTA and CDR2 is FQGNSA in the germline V gene. This CDR3 has 14 amino acids. V shed 5 bases and J 3 bases; nucleotides not matched to a gene: 5. The CDR3 nucleotides read TGTGCCAGCAGCCATGGACAGGGAGACTATGGCTACACCTTC. Translating gives CASSHGQGDYGYTF.

V gene TRBV7-9 combines with J gene TRBJ2-3, with TRBD2 identical over 9 bases. The CDR3 length is 16 residues. The germline CDR1 and CDR2 sequences are SEHNR and FQNEAQ (reference sequence). V lost 3 bases, J lost 2 bases, and 6 bases stayed unmatched. This CDR3 reads CASSFNRGGVTDTQYF. The CDR3 nucleotides read TGTGCCAGCAGCTTTAATCGCGGGGGGGTCACAGATACGCAGTATTTT.

This rearrangement joins TRBV11-1 to TRBJ2-7; TRBD2 agrees at 12 bases. The J segment lost 3 bases and the V segment lost 0 bases, leaving 6 bases of the junction unmatched. The germline CDR1 and CDR2 sequences are SGHAT and FQDESV (reference sequence). The CDR3 extends over 17 amino acids. CDR3 bases: TGTGCCAGCAGCTTAGCGGTAGTGACTAGCGGGAGCTACGAGCAGTACTTC. Protein product: CASSLAVVTSGSYEQYF. Using reference TRBV11-1 and TRBJ2-7 for the parts outside the CDR3, the full variable domain is EAEVAQSPRYKITEKSQAVAFWCDPISGHATLYWYRQILGQGPELLVQFQDESVVDDSQLPKDRFSAERLKGVDSTLKIQPAELGDSAMYLCASSLAVVTSGSYEQYFGPGTRLTVT.

This clonotype was counted only a few times. This CDR3 is CASSLDVSGGARNEQFF. DNA for the CDR3: TGTGCCAGCAGCTTAGACGTTAGCGGGGGGGCTCGGAATGAGCAGTTCTTC. J is TRBJ2-1 and V is TRBV11-2; 11 positions match TRBD2. Per the germline V gene, CDR1 is SGHAT and CDR2 is FQNNGV. There are 17 residues in the CDR3. V shed 0 bases, J shed 7 bases, and the junction held 8 bases outside the gene matches.

This clonotype was recorded a few times. The V and J genes are TRBV7-2 and TRBJ2-5, with 14 bases lining up with TRBD2. There are 15 residues in the CDR3. Germline V gene data show CDR1 as SGHTA and CDR2 as FQGNSA. J lost 5 bases, V lost 5 bases, and 4 bases had no gene match. In DNA form, the CDR3 reads TGTGCCAGCAGCACCAGGACTAGCGGGGGGGAGACCCAGTACTTC. Amino acid sequence: CASSTRTSGGETQYF.

This chain links TRBV7-2 with TRBJ2-7; maybe TRBD2 (5 bases). V was cut by 1 base and J by 2 bases, with 12 bases left in between. CDR3 length: 15 residues. Germline loops: CDR1 SGHTA, CDR2 FQGNSA. The CDR3 region has the DNA TGTGCCAGCAGCTTAGTGAGGGTAGCCACCTACGAGCAGTACTTC. Amino acid sequence: CASSLVRVATYEQYF.

The chain uses TRBV25-1 and TRBJ2-1, with 13 bases that match TRBD2. The CDR3 is made up of 15 amino acids. Germline CDR1 is MGHDK and CDR2 is SYGVNS. After removal of 2 bases from V and 5 bases from J, the junction contained 0 bases not matched to a gene. In DNA, the CDR3 is TGTGCCAGCAGTGAAGGACTAGCGGGGGACAATGAGCAGTTCTTC. Its translation is CASSEGLAGDNEQFF.

V gene TRBV6-1 combines with J gene TRBJ2-3; 8 nucleotides align to TRBD2. The CDR3 extends over 17 amino acids. V dropped 6 bases and J dropped 1; count of bases not matched to a gene: 12. Germline lookup yields CDR1 MNHNS and CDR2 SASEGT. DNA for the CDR3: TGTGCCAGCAGCCGACTCCAAGCGGGAGCTGGCACAGATACGCAGTATTTT. Amino acids: CASSRLQAGAGTDTQYF.

The gene calls are TRBV14 and TRBJ2-1; 7 bases are a match to TRBD1. V trimming: 1 base; J trimming: 13 bases; junction bases outside the gene matches: 7. Germline lookup yields CDR1 SGHDN and CDR2 FVKESK. The CDR3 totals 13 residues. As DNA, the CDR3 is TGTGCCAGCAGCCAAGTCCCGGGACAGTTTCAGTTCTTC. Translated: CASSQVPGQFQFF.

This clonotype came up many times. The J gene is TRBJ2-1, the V gene TRBV12-3 or TRBV12-4; TRBD2 agrees at 7 bases. V was pared by 4 bases and J by 9 bases, with 6 bases of the junction left unmatched. The CDR3 sequence is 13 residues long. CDR3: CASSSQRTSEQFF. The CDR3, as DNA: TGTGCCAGCAGTTCGCAAAGGACTAGTGAGCAGTTCTTC.

The chain uses TRBV7-8 and TRBJ2-1; D possibly uses TRBD1 or TRBD2 (6 bases each). This CDR3 contains 16 residues. The germline CDR1 and CDR2 sequences are SGHVS and FQNEAQ. Trimming took off 1 base at V and 4 bases at J, with 14 bases between the two ends. The chain's CDR3 is CASSLGLRGGYNEQFF. The CDR3 DNA follows: TGTGCCAGCAGCTTAGGTCTACGAGGGGGGTACAATGAGCAGTTCTTC.

The chain couples TRBV20-1 to TRBJ2-7; possibly TRBD1 or TRBD2 for D (5 bases each). Germline V gene data show CDR1 as DFQATT and CDR2 as SNEGSKA (reference sequence). There are 16 residues in the CDR3. Trimming shortened V by 0 bases and J by 0 bases, and 15 bases separated the two germline ends. In nucleotides, the CDR3 is TGCAGTGCTAGAGACCGACGGGGCCCCTCCTCCTACGAGCAGTACTTC. It encodes CSARDRRGPSSYEQYF.